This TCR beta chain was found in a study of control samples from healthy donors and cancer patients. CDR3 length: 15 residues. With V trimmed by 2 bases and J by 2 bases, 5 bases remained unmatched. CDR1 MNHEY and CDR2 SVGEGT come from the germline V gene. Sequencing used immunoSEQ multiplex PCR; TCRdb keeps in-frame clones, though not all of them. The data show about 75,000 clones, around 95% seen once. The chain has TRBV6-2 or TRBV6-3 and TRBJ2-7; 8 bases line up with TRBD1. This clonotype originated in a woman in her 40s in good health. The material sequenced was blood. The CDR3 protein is CASSYAAQGAYEQYF. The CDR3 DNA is TGTGCCAGCAGTTACGCGGCACAGGGGGCCTACGAGCAGTACTTC.